This T cell receptor (beta chain) was sequenced for a study of cytomegalovirus exposure and HLA in healthy donors. A multiplex PCR was run with 60 Vbeta primers and 13 Jbeta primers. Some clones are missing from TCRdb's copy, which holds only in-frame ones; the method was immunoSEQ multiplex PCR. This sample yields 83,000 or so clones, of which 75% to 80% are seen a single time; around 6% belongs to the top ten. In the case of this clone: Its antigen is currently unknown.

Study-wide results and limits: HLA alleles were associated with 15,000 to 20,000 TCR beta sequences in a later analysis at 0.05 false discovery rate. It was taken for granted in presence/absence analyses that sequencing depth across donors was roughly uniform.

V was clipped by 5 bases and J by 0 bases, with 11 bases between them. Germline V CDR1 and CDR2: LNHDA, SQIVND (reference sequence). The length of the CDR3 is 15 residues. The TCR sequence derives from a female donor in good health and CMV-seronegative. The sequencing sample was made of PBMCs. The rearrangement uses TRBV19 and TRBJ1-5; D may be TRBD1 (5 bases). For the CDR3, the DNA is TGTGCCAGTAGTTCCTCGGACACTAGCAATCAGCCCCAGCATTTT. It codes for CASSSSDTSNQPQHF.